This TCR beta chain is drawn from a study of neurological immune-mediated disorders. In germline, CDR1 is LNHNV, CDR2 YYDKDF (reference sequence). Deletions cut 0 bases from V and 11 bases from J, with 9 bases between. The CDR3 has 12 amino acids. This clonotype was seen ten or more times. The cDNA was produced through 5'RACE with 10-nucleotide random UMIs. TCRdb passed the 5' RACE reads through MiXCR, listing each CDR3 protein once. The sample records roughly 56,000 distinct CDR3 sequences, roughly 11% being singletons. V is TRBV15 and J is TRBJ2-3; D is uncertain. The TCR sequence derives from a man between 60 and 75 years old in good health. Sequencing was done on a sample of PBMCs. This CDR3 reads CATSRDQRRQYF. The CDR3 nucleotides read TGTGCCACCAGCAGAGATCAACGGCGGCAGTATTTT.